Below, 21 T cell receptor beta chains from the same sample are listed, as sequenced in a study of CD4 T cells in relation to SARS-CoV-2 and coronaviruses. No cognate antigen is known for these TCRs. Only in-frame clones appear in the TCRdb table, and some are missing; sequencing was by immunoSEQ multiplex PCR. The table has 36,000 or so clones, 77% seen once; the top ten hold about 2.5%. The sample consisted of memory CD4+ T cells from PBMCs, cultured in vitro. The receptors shown here come from an adult with COVID-19.

The gene calls are TRBV6-2 or TRBV6-3 and TRBJ2-2, with 7 bases matching TRBD1. Germline trimming cut 5 bases from V and 7 bases from J; bases unmatched to any gene: 16. The CDR3 length is 17 residues. Germline CDR1 MNHEY, CDR2 SVGEGT. The CDR3 sequence is CASSLTTGASRVGELFF. The CDR3 coding sequence is TGTGCCAGCAGTCTAACAACAGGGGCCTCAAGGGTCGGGGAGCTGTTTTTT.

This clone was detected only once. The chain uses TRBV30 and TRBJ2-1; 8 positions agree with TRBD2. V shed 0 bases, J shed 5 bases, and the junction held 0 bases outside the gene matches. CDR1 and CDR2 from the germline V gene are GTSNPN and SVGIG (reference sequence). The CDR3 covers 13 residues. In nucleotides, the CDR3 is TGTGCCTGGAGTGTCGGGGGGGACAATGAGCAGTTCTTC. It translates to CAWSVGGDNEQFF.

The sample holds one count of this clone. V usage is TRBV28 and J usage is TRBJ2-2; D uncertain. This CDR3 has 15 residues. CDR1 and CDR2 from the germline V gene are MDHEN and SYDVKM. V gave up 6 bases and J gave up 6 bases, with 17 bases separating them. DNA of the CDR3: TGTGCCAGCAGCCCCTCTACGGCGGAATCCGGGGAGCTGTTTTTT. Encoded protein: CASSPSTAESGELFF.

This clone was detected once. J is TRBJ2-3 and V is TRBV14; D is perhaps TRBD1 (5 bases). The V and J ends lost 4 bases and 2 bases respectively, with 16 bases between them. Germline V gene sequence: CDR1 SGHDN, CDR2 FVKESK. CDR3 length: 16 amino acids. This chain's CDR3 is CASSPPGQAPTDTQYF. As DNA, the CDR3 is TGTGCCAGCAGCCCACCAGGGCAGGCTCCCACAGATACGCAGTATTTT.

This chain uses TRBV30 with TRBJ2-7; 11 bases align to TRBD2. The CDR3 runs 16 residues. Trimming at V came to 3 bases and at J to 6 bases, leaving 13 bases not matched to a gene. Looked up from germline, CDR1 is GTSNPN and CDR2 is SVGIG (reference sequence). The CDR3 loop reads CAWSGAFLAGGREQYF. CDR3 bases: TGTGCCTGGAGCGGCGCTTTCCTAGCGGGAGGCCGCGAGCAGTACTTC. Based on the CDR3 plus reference TRBV30 and TRBJ2-7, the full variable domain is SQTIHQWPATLVQPVGSPLSLECTVEGTSNPNLYWYRQAAGRGLQLLFYSVGIGQISSEVPQNLSASRPQDRQFILSSKKLLLSDSGFYLCAWSGAFLAGGREQYFGPGTRLTVT.

This rearrangement joins TRBV15 to TRBJ1-6, with 7 bases aligning to TRBD1. With V trimmed by 3 bases and J by 2 bases, 10 bases remained unmatched. The V gene's germline CDR1 is LNHNV and CDR2 YYDKDF (reference sequence). The CDR3 extends over 18 amino acids. CDR3 sequence (DNA): TGTGCCACCAGCAGGATTCGACAGGGATGGGCCTATAATTCACCCCTCCACTTT. It codes for CATSRIRQGWAYNSPLHF.

The CDR3 protein is CASSLQQGRNSPLHF. CDR3 DNA sequence: TGTGCCAGCAGCCTTCAACAGGGTCGGAATTCACCCCTCCACTTT. The genes are TRBV7-9 and TRBJ1-6; D is perhaps TRBD1 (6 bases). The CDR3 contains 15 residues. With 5 bases removed from V and 7 bases from J, the gap between germline ends came to 15 bases. The germline gives CDR1 SEHNR, CDR2 FQNEAQ (reference sequence).

The CDR3 bases are TGTGCCAGCAGTGAAGCGGATCCGAGGCAGGGGGACGAGCAGTACTTC. Protein product: CASSEADPRQGDEQYF. The chain employs TRBV2 and TRBJ2-7, with 7 bases aligning to TRBD1. CDR1 and CDR2 (germline): SNHLY, FYNNEI. J lost 5 bases, V lost 0 bases, and 10 bases had no gene match. The CDR3 totals 16 residues.

V and J are TRBV25-1 and TRBJ2-3; weak D call: TRBD2 (6 bases). Germline V gene lookup returns CDR1 MGHDK and CDR2 SYGVNS. This CDR3 contains 17 residues. V dropped 3 bases and J dropped 2 bases, with 18 bases sitting between them. The CDR3 bases are TGTGCCAGCAGTGAGTTCAGAACGGGAGCCTACACAGATACGCAGTATTTT. It specifies CASSEFRTGAYTDTQYF.

This clone was seen a few times. The chain uses TRBV4-2 and TRBJ2-1; 9 positions match TRBD2. The CDR3 loop spans 14 amino acids. Trimming took 0 bases from V and 10 from J; bases not matched to a gene: 4. Germline-derived CDR1 and CDR2 are LGHNA and YNFKEQ. CDR3 sequence (DNA): TGTGCCAGCAGCCAAGAACTAGCGGGCGCGGAGCAGTTCTTC. This gives the protein CASSQELAGAEQFF.

This clone has just a few counts. The genes are TRBV25-1 and TRBJ2-5; the D gene is possibly TRBD2 (6 bases). V gave up 0 bases and J gave up 7 bases, with 12 bases separating them. Germline CDR1 reads MGHDK; CDR2 reads SYGVNS. The CDR3 has 14 residues. This chain's CDR3 is CASSEYGGIWTQYF. The CDR3 DNA reads as TGTGCCAGCAGTGAATATGGCGGGATATGGACCCAGTACTTC.

This clone appeared a few times. This rearrangement joins TRBV4-2 to TRBJ2-1, with TRBD2 matching over 13 bases. V dropped 1 base and J dropped 7; count of bases not matched to a gene: 1. The germline gives CDR1 LGHNA, CDR2 YNFKEQ. This CDR3 is 15 amino acids long. The CDR3 nucleotides read TGTGCCAGCAGCCAAGGGACTAGCGGGAGAAATGAGCAGTTCTTC. This gives the protein CASSQGTSGRNEQFF.

The rearrangement joins TRBV6-5 to TRBJ2-3; 8 nucleotides align to TRBD2. CDR3 length: 15 amino acids. CDR1 is MNHEY, CDR2 SVGAGI, per germline. Trimming cost V 8 bases and J 1 base; bases outside gene matches: 8. CDR3 DNA: TGTGCCAGCCGAGAGGTAGCGGGACGCACAGATACGCAGTATTTT. It codes for CASREVAGRTDTQYF.

In its sample, this clone was seen a few times. This CDR3 reads CASSRTGANTEAFF. The CDR3 bases are TGTGCCAGCAGCCGGACAGGGGCAAACACTGAAGCTTTCTTT. V gene TRBV3-1 (or the pseudogene TRBV3-2) combines with J gene TRBJ1-1; 9 nucleotides agree with TRBD1. V shed 4 bases, J shed 2 bases, and the junction held 2 bases outside the gene matches. The germline gives CDR1 LGHDT, CDR2 YNNKEL (reference sequence). This CDR3 has 14 amino acids.

This clone was seen more than once but under ten times. The chain is built from TRBV5-1 and TRBJ2-6; D may be TRBD1 (5 bases). Germline V gene data show CDR1 as SGHRS and CDR2 as YFSETQ. V was cut by 4 bases and J by 4 bases, with 18 bases left in between. CDR3 length: 17 residues. CDR3 protein: CASSPNPQGSGANVLTF. CDR3 bases: TGCGCCAGCAGCCCGAACCCTCAGGGCTCCGGGGCCAACGTCCTGACTTTC.

The CDR3 DNA follows: TGTGCCAGCAGGGCTTTTACAGGGACCTACGAGCAGTACTTC. This sequence encodes CASRAFTGTYEQYF. The rearrangement links TRBV28 to TRBJ2-7; tentatively, D is TRBD1 (6 bases). CDR3 length: 14 residues. Germline V gives CDR1 MDHEN, CDR2 SYDVKM. Trimming removed 6 bases at V and 2 bases at J, with 14 bases between.

The chain is built from TRBV30 and TRBJ1-5; D is uncertain. V lost 3 bases and J lost 2, with 14 bases in between. CDR1 is GTSNPN, CDR2 SVGIG, per germline (reference sequence). The CDR3 contains 15 residues. The CDR3 DNA is TGTGCCTGGAGCCAAGGGAACTCGGGCAATCAGCCCCAGCATTTT. It yields the protein CAWSQGNSGNQPQHF.

The V gene is TRBV4-1, the J gene TRBJ2-7; D is ambiguous. V lost 1 base to trimming and J lost 0 bases, with 13 bases between them. CDR3 length: 16 amino acids. CDR1 and CDR2 (germline): MGHRA, YSYEKL. Here the CDR3 reads CASSQASAGVSYEQYF. CDR3 sequence (DNA): TGCGCCAGCAGCCAAGCCTCAGCAGGAGTCTCCTACGAGCAGTACTTC.

The table lists this clone with a count of one. The chain uses TRBV5-1 and TRBJ2-5; no reliable D call. This CDR3 is built from 15 residues. The germline V gene has CDR1 SGHRS and CDR2 YFSETQ. V gave up 2 bases and J gave up 2 bases, with 13 bases separating them. CDR3 sequence reads: CASSFGLRKQETQYF. The CDR3 DNA follows: TGCGCCAGCAGCTTCGGGTTGCGGAAACAAGAGACCCAGTACTTC.

The V call is TRBV18, the J call TRBJ2-3; 9 bases line up with TRBD2. The V gene's germline CDR1 is KGHSH and CDR2 LQKENI. Unmatched junction bases numbered 8, after V lost 0 bases and J lost 7 bases. The CDR3 has 16 amino acids. The CDR3 nucleotides are TGTGCCAGCTCACCACCCGGGCGGGAGGGCCTAAATACGCAGTATTTT. Encoded protein: CASSPPGREGLNTQYF.

The V gene is TRBV27, the J gene TRBJ2-2, with a possible D match to TRBD2 (6 bases). CDR1 and CDR2 from the germline V gene are MNHEY and SMNVEV (reference sequence). Trimming cost V 5 bases and J 1 base, with 11 bases left between them. The CDR3 has 15 amino acids. CDR3: CASSLGTGNTGELFF. DNA of the CDR3: TGTGCCAGCAGTCTCGGGACTGGGAACACCGGGGAGCTGTTTTTT.